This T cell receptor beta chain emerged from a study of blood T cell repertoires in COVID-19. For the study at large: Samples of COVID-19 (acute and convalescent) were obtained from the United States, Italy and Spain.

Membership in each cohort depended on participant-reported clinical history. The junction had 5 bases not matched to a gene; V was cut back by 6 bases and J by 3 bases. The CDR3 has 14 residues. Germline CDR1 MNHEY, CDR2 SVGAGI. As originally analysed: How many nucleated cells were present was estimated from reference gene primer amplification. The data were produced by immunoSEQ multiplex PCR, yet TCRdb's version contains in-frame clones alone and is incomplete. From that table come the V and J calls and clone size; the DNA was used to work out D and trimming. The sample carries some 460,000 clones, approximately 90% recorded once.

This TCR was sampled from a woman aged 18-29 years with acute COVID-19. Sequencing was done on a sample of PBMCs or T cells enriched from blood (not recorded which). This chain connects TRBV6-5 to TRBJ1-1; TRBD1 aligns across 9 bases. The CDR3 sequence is CASRQGALHTEAFF. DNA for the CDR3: TGTGCCAGCAGACAGGGGGCGCTTCACACTGAAGCTTTCTTT.